A single T cell receptor (beta chain) is shown here with its context. As yet, its antigen is unknown. In germline, CDR1 is DFQATT, CDR2 SNEGSKA (reference sequence). This CDR3 is built from 20 residues. With 3 bases clipped from V and 6 bases from J, the junction kept 20 bases outside the gene matches. This specimen comes from a study of T cells in Graves' hyperthyroidism and ophthalmopathy. Study results and limitations: Blood also showed most of the thyroid clonotypes that were expanded above 0.001.

Amplification targeted TCR beta CDR3 regions from RNA transcripts. Using the HTBI primer set, a first-round RT-PCR was run on the TCR CDR3. Each CDR3 protein gets one entry after TCRdb re-called the multiplex PCR reads with MiXCR. The sample carries hundreds of thousands of distinct CDR3 sequences, about 14% recorded once. Sequencing input: blood. This receptor was identified in a woman aged 18-30 years with Graves' hyperthyroidism. This chain joins TRBV20-1 and TRBJ2-7, with 16 bases fitting TRBD2. CDR3 residues: CSARDRPGLAGGPVLCEQYF. CDR3 sequence (DNA): TGCAGTGCTAGGGATCGACCGGGACTAGCGGGAGGGCCAGTCTTATGCGAGCAGTACTTC.